These 22 T cell receptor beta chains were sequenced from one sample in a study of T cell changes during pregnancy in multiple sclerosis. Method: immunoSEQ multiplex PCR; TCRdb's copy keeps in-frame clones and lacks some. The sample contains some 41,000 clones, about 94% of which appear only once. This sample comprised CD8+ T cells from peripheral blood mononuclear cells, obtained in the third trimester of pregnancy. These receptors were collected from a female donor with multiple sclerosis, enrolled in a pregnancy study.

The chain links TRBV25-1 to TRBJ2-1; D remains unclear. The CDR3 is 11 residues long. V shed 7 bases and J shed 6 bases, with 7 bases lying between them. CDR1 and CDR2 (germline): MGHDK, SYGVNS. CDR3 DNA: TGTGCCAGCACTGCCGGCAATGAGCAGTTCTTC. It codes for CASTAGNEQFF.

The V and J genes are TRBV19 and TRBJ2-3, with 8 nucleotides matching TRBD1. After removal of 5 bases from V and 2 bases from J, the junction contained 15 bases not matched to a gene. The germline CDR1 and CDR2 sequences are LNHDA and SQIVND (reference sequence). The CDR3 sequence is 18 residues long. The chain's CDR3 is CASSLKPRGQKLTDTQYF. The DNA for the CDR3 is TGTGCCAGTAGTCTCAAACCCAGGGGGCAAAAACTCACAGATACGCAGTATTTT.

This chain uses TRBV13 with TRBJ2-7, with TRBD2 as a possible D gene (6 bases). The V end lost 0 bases, the J end lost 0 bases, and 9 bases lay between the germline ends. The CDR3 extends over 15 amino acids. Germline V gives CDR1 PRHDT, CDR2 FYEKMQ (reference sequence). The CDR3, as DNA: TGTGCCAGCAGCTTAGGGCTAGCGAGCTCCTACGAGCAGTACTTC. Amino acid sequence: CASSLGLASSYEQYF.

The chain recombines TRBV27 with TRBJ1-1; 9 positions match TRBD1. CDR1 MNHEY and CDR2 SMNVEV come from the germline V gene (reference sequence). V was clipped by 5 bases and J by 3 bases; unmatched bases: 4. There are 14 residues in the CDR3. The CDR3 is CASSETGGYTEAFF. The CDR3 DNA follows: TGTGCCAGCAGTGAGACAGGGGGGTACACTGAAGCTTTCTTT.

The chain carries TRBV7-6 and TRBJ1-1, with TRBD1 as a possible D gene (6 bases). The V gene lost 4 bases and the J gene lost 0 bases, with 9 bases spanning the gap. CDR3 size: 14 residues. CDR1 is SGHVS, CDR2 FNYEAQ, per germline. CDR3 amino acids: CASSWTVMNTEAFF. The CDR3, as DNA: TGTGCCAGCAGCTGGACAGTCATGAACACTGAAGCTTTCTTT. Together with reference TRBV7-6 and TRBJ1-1, the CDR3 gives the full variable domain: GAGVSQSPRYKVTKRGQDVALRCDPISGHVSLYWYRQALGQGPEFLTYFNYEAQQDKSGLPNDRFSAERPEGSISTLTIQRTEQRDSAMYRCASSWTVMNTEAFFGQGTRLTVV.

By frequency in the sample, this clone is medium-sized. This rearrangement joins TRBV5-6 to TRBJ1-5; weak D call: TRBD1 (6 bases). The CDR3 contains 14 residues. CDR1 and CDR2 from the germline V gene are SGHDT and YYEEEE. V shed 4 bases and J shed 4 bases, with 12 bases lying between them. The DNA of the CDR3 is TGTGCCAGCAGCGGGGGACACCCGAATCAGCCCCAGCATTTT. It encodes CASSGGHPNQPQHF.

Written as DNA, the CDR3 is TGTGCCACCAGCAGCGACCGTGACCGGGACATTGACGAGCAGTACTTC. It specifies CATSSDRDRDIDEQYF. The rearrangement uses TRBV15 and TRBJ2-7; TRBD1 is a possible D gene (6 bases). This CDR3 is built from 16 residues. Trimming took 3 bases from V and 5 from J, leaving 20 bases between them. CDR1 is LNHNV and CDR2 is YYDKDF in the germline V gene (reference sequence).

V and J are TRBV15 and TRBJ1-5; the D is unclear. CDR3 length: 12 residues. The germline gives CDR1 LNHNV, CDR2 YYDKDF (reference sequence). Trimming left V 0 bases short and J 11 bases short, with 8 bases between. CDR3: CATSREGRTQHF. The DNA of the CDR3 is TGTGCCACCAGCAGAGAGGGGAGGACCCAGCATTTT.

The chain is built from TRBV4-2 and TRBJ2-7; 8 nucleotides match TRBD2. V shed 0 bases, J shed 4 bases, and the junction held 11 bases outside the gene matches. There are 17 residues in the CDR3. Germline lookup yields CDR1 LGHNA and CDR2 YNFKEQ. In DNA form, the CDR3 reads TGTGCCAGCAGCCAAGAAGAAGGGGGACTAGTTTCGTACGAGCAGTACTTC. Translating gives CASSQEEGGLVSYEQYF.

The gene calls are TRBV7-8 and TRBJ2-1; 11 positions agree with TRBD2. CDR3 size: 17 residues. CDR1 and CDR2 from the germline V gene are SGHVS and FQNEAQ. V lost 3 bases to trimming and J lost 8 bases; unmatched junction nucleotides: 12. CDR3 sequence reads: CASSFRLAGTLRDEQFF. For the CDR3, the DNA is TGTGCCAGCAGCTTTAGACTAGCGGGAACCTTACGGGATGAGCAGTTCTTC.

This chain links TRBV10-3 with TRBJ2-1; D remains unclear. This CDR3 has 15 amino acids. V lost 3 bases to trimming and J lost 3 bases, with 12 bases between them. Germline lookup yields CDR1 ENHRY and CDR2 SYGVKD. The CDR3 spells CAISELAAFYNEQFF. CDR3 DNA sequence: TGTGCCATCAGTGAATTAGCCGCTTTCTACAATGAGCAGTTCTTC.

About this clone itself: At one end, the junction sequence differs from germline, possibly due to a read error. The chain employs TRBV5-1 and TRBJ2-5, with 10 bases identical to TRBD1. Germline CDR1 is SGHRS and CDR2 is YFSETQ. The CDR3 runs to 15 residues. As DNA, the CDR3 is TGCGCCAGCAGTTTGGGGGACAGGGGCCAAGAGACCCAGTACTTC. It codes for CASSLGDRGQETQYF. The entire variable domain, with the rest obtained from reference TRBV5-1 and TRBJ2-5, is as follows: KAGVTQTPRYLIKTRGQQVTLSCSPISGHRSVSWYQQTPGQGLQFLFEYFSETQRNKGNFPGRFSGRQFSNSRSEMNVSTLELGDSALYLCASSLGDRGQETQYFGPGTRLLVL.

The V and J genes are TRBV19 and TRBJ2-1, with D tentatively TRBD1 (6 bases). Germline values: CDR1 LNHDA, CDR2 SQIVND (reference sequence). Deletions cut 1 base from V and 7 bases from J, with 14 bases between. CDR3 length: 15 amino acids. The CDR3 nucleotides read TGTGCCAGTAGTATAGGGGACATCGGCTCGAATGAGCAGTTCTTC. This encodes CASSIGDIGSNEQFF.

V and J are TRBV19 and TRBJ2-7, with no clear D. Germline V CDR1 and CDR2: LNHDA, SQIVND (reference sequence). The CDR3 contains 13 residues. V was trimmed by 5 bases and J by 6 bases, leaving 14 bases between them. CDR3 amino acids: CASSSTSLAEQYF. In nucleotides, the CDR3 is TGTGCCAGTAGTTCGACTTCGCTTGCCGAGCAGTACTTC.

The V call is TRBV27, the J call TRBJ2-7; 12 nucleotides agree with TRBD2. The CDR3 loop spans 14 amino acids. Germline-derived CDR1 and CDR2 are MNHEY and SMNVEV (reference sequence). V gave up 3 bases and J gave up 6 bases; unmatched junction bases: 3. The CDR3 DNA is TGTGCCAGCAGTTTCGGGGGACTAGCGGGCGAGCAGTACTTC. Translating it yields CASSFGGLAGEQYF.

The gene calls are TRBV27 and TRBJ2-7, with a tentative D call TRBD1 (6 bases). Trimming removed 3 bases from V and 1 base from J, with 10 bases in between. Germline V gives CDR1 MNHEY, CDR2 SMNVEV (reference sequence). The length of the CDR3 is 14 residues. This chain's CDR3 is CASSLGRGSYEQYF. CDR3 nucleotide sequence: TGTGCCAGCAGTTTGGGCAGGGGATCCTACGAGCAGTACTTC.

The genes are TRBV19 and TRBJ2-7; a possible D gene is TRBD1 (6 bases). This CDR3 has 13 amino acids. Trimming cost V 5 bases and J 3 bases, with 11 bases left between them. CDR1 is LNHDA and CDR2 is SQIVND in the germline V gene (reference sequence). The chain's CDR3 is CASSSGHLYEQYF. CDR3 coding DNA: TGTGCCAGTAGTTCGGGACACCTCTACGAGCAGTACTTC. Variable domain in full (rest from reference TRBV19 and TRBJ2-7): DGGITQSPKYLFRKEGQNVTLSCEQNLNHDAMYWYRQDPGQGLRLIYYSQIVNDFQKGDIAEGYSVSREKKESFPLTVTSAQKNPTAFYLCASSSGHLYEQYFGPGTRLTVT.

The chain links TRBV9 to TRBJ2-2; 7 positions agree with TRBD1. Germline V gene lookup returns CDR1 SGDLS and CDR2 YYNGEE. Unmatched junction bases numbered 8, after V lost 4 bases and J lost 5 bases. This CDR3 has 15 amino acids. The CDR3: CASSPTYRGTGELFF. CDR3 DNA: TGTGCCAGCAGCCCAACTTACAGGGGAACCGGGGAGCTGTTTTTT. Based on the CDR3 plus reference TRBV9 and TRBJ2-2, the full variable domain is DSGVTQTPKHLITATGQRVTLRCSPRSGDLSVYWYQQSLDQGLQFLIQYYNGEERAKGNILERFSAQQFPDLHSELNLSSLELGDSALYFCASSPTYRGTGELFFGEGSRLTVL.

The chain carries TRBV5-4 and TRBJ2-5; D may be TRBD1 (5 bases). CDR3 size: 13 residues. Germline lookup yields CDR1 SGHNT and CDR2 YYREEE (reference sequence). V lost 4 bases to trimming and J lost 1 base, with 8 bases between them. The DNA of the CDR3 is TGTGCCAGCAGCCTTGACAGCCAAGAGACCCAGTACTTC. It is translated as CASSLDSQETQYF.

The genes are TRBV6-1 and TRBJ1-4, with 9 bases matching TRBD1. Looked up from germline, CDR1 is MNHNS and CDR2 is SASEGT. Germline trimming cut 2 bases from V and 8 bases from J; bases unmatched to any gene: 9. The CDR3 length is 16 residues. The CDR3 spells CASSERGWTGVEKLFF. The CDR3 DNA reads TGTGCCAGCAGTGAAAGAGGGTGGACAGGGGTCGAAAAACTGTTTTTT.

This rearrangement joins TRBV13 to TRBJ2-5; D not certain. CDR3 size: 13 residues. The V end lost 5 bases, the J end lost 3 bases, and 10 bases lay between the germline ends. Germline V gene sequence: CDR1 PRHDT, CDR2 FYEKMQ (reference sequence). The CDR3 nucleotides read TGTGCCAGCAGCCCCCGGTACGAAGAGACCCAGTACTTC. Residues: CASSPRYEETQYF. Full variable domain (outside the CDR3, taken from reference TRBV13 and TRBJ2-5): AAGVIQSPRHLIKEKRETATLKCYPIPRHDTVYWYQQGPGQDPQFLISFYEKMQSDKGSIPDRFSAQQFSDYHSELNMSSLELGDSALYFCASSPRYEETQYFGPGTRLLVL.

This chain links TRBV6-6 with TRBJ1-5, with D uncertain. Germline lookup yields CDR1 MNHNY and CDR2 SVGAGI (reference sequence). V lost 7 bases to trimming and J lost 9 bases, with 13 bases between them. This CDR3 comprises 12 residues. The CDR3 DNA is TGTGCCAGCACTAACGTCTTCCCGCCCCAGCATTTT. Protein product: CASTNVFPPQHF.